The sequence of this TCR beta chain was determined in a study of early T cells in non-severe SARS-CoV-2 infection. Study observations and caveats: Matching against VDJdb likely underestimated virus-specific expansions, favoring anti-spike CD8.

The germline V gene encodes CDR1 SGHNT and CDR2 YENEEA. The CDR3 totals 15 residues. V was pared by 1 base and J by 1 base, with 3 bases of the junction left unmatched. This clonotype was seen at least ten times. What it binds is not known. As part of library construction, unique molecular identifiers were attached to individual cDNA molecules. TCRdb independently ran MiXCR on the 5' RACE reads; one entry per CDR3 protein. The profile shows 79,000 or so distinct CDR3 sequences, roughly 13% of them singletons. The chain is built from TRBV11-3 and TRBJ2-5, with 7 bases matching TRBD1. The material sequenced was whole blood. The source of this sequence is an adult who was a healthcare worker with PCR-confirmed SARS-CoV-2 infection or an uninfected control (not recorded which). DNA for the CDR3: TGTGCCAGCAGCTTAGGAGGGGGCCCCCAAGAGACCCAGTACTTC. Translation: CASSLGGGPQETQYF.